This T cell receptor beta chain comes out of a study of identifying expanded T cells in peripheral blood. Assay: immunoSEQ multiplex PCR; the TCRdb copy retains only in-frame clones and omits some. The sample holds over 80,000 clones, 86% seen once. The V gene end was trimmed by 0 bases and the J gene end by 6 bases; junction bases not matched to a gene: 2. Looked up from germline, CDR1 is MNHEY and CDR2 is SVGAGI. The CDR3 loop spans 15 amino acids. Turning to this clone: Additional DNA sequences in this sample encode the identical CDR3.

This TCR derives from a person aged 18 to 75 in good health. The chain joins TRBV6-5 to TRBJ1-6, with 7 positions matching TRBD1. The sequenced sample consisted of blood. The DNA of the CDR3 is TGTGCCAGCAGTTACTCCCGACAGGGTAATTCACCCCTCCACTTT. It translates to CASSYSRQGNSPLHF.